The sequence of this TCR beta chain was determined in a study of PD-L1 blockade in urothelial cancer. This CDR3 spans 14 amino acids. From germline, CDR1 is SQVTM and CDR2 ANQGSEA. The ends lost 6 bases at V and 8 bases at J; junction bases unmatched: 12. Some clones are missing from TCRdb's copy, which holds only in-frame ones; the method was immunoSEQ multiplex PCR. Of around 46,000 clones in the sample, approximately 90% were seen once. Specified time point: peripheral blood 6 weeks after treatment start. The TCR comes from a man in his sixties with urothelial cancer. V is TRBV29-1 and J is TRBJ2-1; 8 bases map to TRBD2. Material: PBMCs, obtained around atezolizumab (anti-PD-L1) treatment. The DNA of the CDR3 is TGCAGCGTCCCACGGGGGGGCCGACTCGATGAGCAGTTCTTC. It encodes CSVPRGGRLDEQFF.